The T cell receptor beta chain under discussion was sequenced for a study of human T cells and chemical hapten exposure. As for the study in general: TCR yield per sample varied, mainly due to pooled library volumes.

A few counts support this clonotype. Its cognate antigen is unknown. Notes on the study in general: Counts of TCRs expanded at PT1 correlated positively with patch test score. Sensitizing with DPC caused no change in TCRs above 1 in 1000 frequency.

A single record per CDR3 protein comes from TCRdb applying MiXCR to the RACE reads. The sample contains a few hundred thousand distinct CDR3 sequences, 4.5% to 5.5% of which appear only once. This CDR3 has 16 residues. V shed 1 base and J shed 0 bases, with 11 bases lying between them. CDR1 LGHNA and CDR2 YNFKEQ come from the germline V gene. Time point defined: pre-sensitization, week 0. Treatment specified: therapeutic diphenylcyclopropenone sensitization with weekly scalp DPC. This chain connects TRBV4-2 to TRBJ2-3; either TRBD1 or TRBD2 may supply D (5 bases each). The sequencing used whole blood, collected in connection with sensitization to the hapten diphenylcyclopropenone (DPC). The receptor was derived from a young woman with alopecia areata. Some clones in this sample may be carry-over from other donors' samples. CDR3 nucleotides: TGTGCCAGCAGCCAAGTAGAGGGACCTAGCACAGATACGCAGTATTTT. Its translation is CASSQVEGPSTDTQYF.